This is a list of T cell receptor beta chains from one sample in a study of cytomegalovirus exposure and HLA in healthy donors. The protocol was immunoSEQ multiplex PCR, while the TCRdb copy is restricted to in-frame clones and leaves out a portion. Here the sample spans roughly 120,000 clones, less than 90% being singletons. Source material: PBMCs. These receptors were obtained from a man between 18 and 29 years old in good health and CMV-seropositive. Both conserved end residues are part of each CDR3. The order of the fields is V gene, D gene, clone size, J gene, CDR3 protein, CDR3 DNA. A D gene is named only where the DNA matches it firmly. Size values are once, few and many counts, or a class for expanded clones, and some rows have none.

TRBV5-5	-	-	TRBJ2-2	CASSLGALTNTGELFF	TGTGCCAGCAGCTTGGGAGCCCTCACGAACACCGGGGAGCTGTTTTTT
TRBV6-4	-	-	TRBJ1-5	CASSEQNQPQHF	TGTGCCAGCAGTGAACAGAATCAGCCCCAGCATTTT
TRBV4-3	-	-	TRBJ2-7	CASSQDYTRGSYEQYF	TGCGCCAGCAGCCAAGATTACACAAGGGGCTCCTACGAGCAGTACTTC
TRBV5-4	TRBD1	-	TRBJ1-1	CASSLYRGRNTEAFF	TGTGCCAGCAGCTTATACAGGGGGCGAAATACTGAAGCTTTCTTT
TRBV2	-	-	TRBJ1-2	CASLARPGGGYTF	TGTGCCAGCCTCGCCCGACCGGGGGGGGGCTACACCTTC
TRBV4-3	-	-	TRBJ2-3	CASSLWGGADTQYF	TGCGCCAGCAGCCTCTGGGGGGGCGCAGATACGCAGTATTTT
TRBV7-9	-	-	TRBJ2-5	CASSLNTGFQETQYF	TGTGCCAGCAGCTTAAACACAGGGTTCCAAGAGACCCAGTACTTC
TRBV9	-	-	TRBJ1-1	CASSVFLSPVNTEAFF	TGTGCCAGCAGCGTATTTCTCAGTCCCGTGAACACTGAAGCTTTCTTT
TRBV4-2	TRBD2	once	TRBJ2-6	CASSQPGRSGANVLTF	TGTGCCAGCAGCCAGCCCGGGAGGTCTGGGGCCAACGTCCTGACTTTC
TRBV6-6	-	once	TRBJ2-2	CASSYVPAGELFF	TGTGCCAGCAGTTACGTACCAGCCGGGGAGCTGTTTTTT
TRBV5-1	-	-	TRBJ2-5	CASSPQGDKYQETQYF	TGCGCCAGCAGCCCGCAGGGTGATAAGTACCAAGAGACCCAGTACTTC
TRBV6-4	TRBD1	-	TRBJ2-7	CASTATGITYEQYF	TGTGCCAGCACCGCGACAGGGATCACCTACGAGCAGTACTTC
TRBV5-1	-	-	TRBJ1-3	CASSFAAGNTIYF	TGCGCCAGCAGCTTCGCCGCGGGAAACACCATATATTTT
TRBV19	TRBD1	-	TRBJ1-6	CASSAGTDNSPLHF	TGTGCCAGTAGCGCCGGGACAGATAATTCACCCCTCCACTTT
TRBV20-1	-	once	TRBJ1-4	CSATQGPELFF	TGCAGTGCTACGCAGGGGCCTGAACTGTTTTTT
TRBV29-1	-	-	TRBJ1-5	CRSPVTGQPQHF	TGCAGATCGCCCGTGACTGGCCAGCCCCAGCATTTT
TRBV27	-	-	TRBJ1-5	CASSLSGGKLSNQPQHF	TGTGCCAGCAGTTTATCGGGGGGGAAGTTGAGCAATCAGCCCCAGCATTTT
TRBV5-1	TRBD1	-	TRBJ1-2	CASSFQGANYGYTF	TGCGCCAGCAGCTTTCAGGGGGCTAACTATGGCTACACCTTC
TRBV5-1	TRBD2	-	TRBJ2-1	CASSTDRFTSGGDRTRSYNEQFF	TGCGCCAGCAGCACGGACAGATTTACTAGCGGGGGGGACCGGACTCGGTCCTACAATGAGCAGTTCTTC
TRBV2	TRBD1	-	TRBJ1-4	CASRRAQGGEKLFF	TGTGCCAGCAGGAGGGCACAGGGGGGGGAAAAACTGTTTTTT
TRBV27	-	-	TRBJ1-6	CASSLYNSPLHF	TGTGCCAGCAGCCTGTATAATTCACCCCTCCACTTT
TRBV19	TRBD1	-	TRBJ1-6	CASSGTEALSPLHF	TGTGCCAGTTCCGGGACAGAGGCTCTTTCACCCCTCCACTTT
TRBV5-4	TRBD2	few	TRBJ2-3	CASSLSWGLGSTDTQYF	TGTGCCAGCAGCTTATCTTGGGGACTAGGGAGCACAGATACGCAGTATTTT
TRBV5-1	TRBD1	-	TRBJ2-5	CATNRYGQGEGETQYF	TGCGCCACCAACCGATACGGACAGGGCGAGGGGGAGACCCAGTACTTC
TRBV6-4	TRBD1	few	TRBJ1-6	CASRPWTGSGSPLHF	TGTGCCAGCAGACCCTGGACAGGGTCAGGATCACCCCTCCACTTT
TRBV5-6	-	-	TRBJ1-4	CASSGGHLNEKLFF	TGTGCCAGCAGCGGGGGACACCTTAATGAAAAACTGTTTTTT
TRBV6-5	-	-	TRBJ1-1	CASSPWKEGTEAFF	TGTGCCAGCAGTCCCTGGAAGGAGGGCACTGAAGCTTTCTTT
TRBV6-6	-	-	TRBJ2-1	CASSYGGMGDEQFF	TGTGCCAGCAGTTACGGGGGGATGGGCGATGAGCAGTTCTTC
TRBV5-6	TRBD1	once	TRBJ2-3	CASSHRQGWAPRSTDTQYF	TGTGCCAGCAGCCATAGACAGGGATGGGCCCCGCGTAGCACAGATACGCAGTATTTT
TRBV27	TRBD1	-	TRBJ1-2	CASSLLGQGILGYTF	TGTGCCAGCAGTTTATTAGGACAGGGCATATTGGGCTACACCTTC
TRBV2	-	-	TRBJ1-4	CASSGIGDEKLFF	TGTGCCAGCAGTGGTATTGGAGACGAAAAACTGTTTTTT
TRBV4-3	TRBD1	-	TRBJ2-1	CASSPRDSYNEQFF	TGCGCCAGCAGCCCCCGGGACAGTTACAATGAGCAGTTCTTC
TRBV10-1	-	-	TRBJ1-1	CASSERQYYTEAFF	TGCGCCAGCAGTGAGAGACAGTACTACACTGAAGCTTTCTTT
TRBV27	TRBD1	-	TRBJ2-7	CASSPGQGYEQYF	TGTGCCAGCAGTCCCGGACAGGGTTACGAGCAGTACTTC
TRBV7-2	-	-	TRBJ2-7	CASSSTLGRNEQYF	TGTGCCAGCAGCTCCACATTGGGGCGGAACGAGCAGTACTTC
TRBV5-6	TRBD1	-	TRBJ1-1	CASSLPDRRLTEAFF	TGTGCCAGCAGCTTGCCGGACAGGAGACTCACTGAAGCTTTCTTT
TRBV10-3	TRBD1	-	TRBJ2-1	CAISGTGGNEQFF	TGTGCCATCAGTGGGACAGGGGGCAATGAGCAGTTCTTC
TRBV5-1	-	-	TRBJ2-3	CASSLAGGSSTDTQYF	TGCGCCAGCAGCCTCGCAGGTGGTTCTAGCACAGATACGCAGTATTTT
TRBV20-1	-	-	TRBJ2-7	CSAKRGYEQYF	TGCAGTGCTAAAAGGGGATACGAGCAGTACTTC
TRBV13	-	-	TRBJ1-1	CASSARNGEAFF	TGTGCCAGCAGCGCCCGAAACGGGGAAGCTTTCTTT
TRBV7-9	-	-	TRBJ2-1	CASSFRDINEQFF	TGTGCCAGCAGCTTTAGAGATATCAATGAGCAGTTCTTC
TRBV7-2	TRBD1	-	TRBJ1-2	CASSAGQGTGGYTF	TGTGCCAGCAGCGCCGGACAGGGGACGGGCGGCTACACCTTC
TRBV4-1	-	-	TRBJ1-3	CASSQQGRSGNTIYF	TGCGCCAGCAGCCAACAGGGCCGCTCTGGAAACACCATATATTTT
TRBV5-1	TRBD1	-	TRBJ1-1	CASKQGWDTEAFF	TGCGCCAGCAAACAGGGGTGGGACACTGAAGCTTTCTTT
TRBV5-6	-	-	TRBJ1-1	CASSLGVSNTEAFF	TGTGCCAGCAGCTTAGGGGTTTCGAACACTGAAGCTTTCTTT
TRBV2	TRBD1	-	TRBJ1-4	CASSGQGGEKLFF	TGTGCCAGCAGTGGACAGGGGGGTGAAAAACTGTTTTTT
TRBV14	TRBD2	once	TRBJ2-5	CASSQVRTSGQETQYF	TGTGCCAGCAGCCAAGTACGGACTAGCGGACAAGAGACCCAGTACTTC
TRBV15	TRBD2	-	TRBJ2-3	CATQYTLGLAFADTQYF	TGTGCCACCCAATATACCCTGGGACTAGCGTTCGCAGATACGCAGTATTTT
TRBV27	-	-	TRBJ2-1	CASSLAGEQFF	TGTGCCAGCAGTTTGGCGGGTGAGCAGTTCTTC
TRBV6-1	-	-	TRBJ2-7	CASSEAHRAYEQYF	TGTGCCAGCAGTGAAGCGCACAGAGCCTACGAGCAGTACTTC
TRBV13	-	few	TRBJ1-5	CASSLGIGRGQPQHF	TGTGCCAGCAGCTTAGGAATCGGCAGAGGGCAGCCCCAGCATTTT
TRBV13	-	-	TRBJ2-1	CASSPGGGHYNEQFF	TGTGCCAGCAGCCCTGGGGGGGGCCATTACAATGAGCAGTTCTTC
TRBV7-9	TRBD1	few	TRBJ2-7	CASSLEEGSGGPYEQYF	TGTGCCAGCAGCTTAGAAGAGGGGTCAGGGGGACCCTACGAGCAGTACTTC
TRBV4-1	-	-	TRBJ2-7	CASSRESPAEQYF	TGCGCCAGCAGCCGCGAGTCACCTGCCGAGCAGTACTTC
TRBV7-9	TRBD1	-	TRBJ2-7	CASSLERTGSSYEQYF	TGTGCCAGCAGCTTAGAGAGGACAGGGAGCTCCTACGAGCAGTACTTC
TRBV4-2	-	few	TRBJ2-1	CASSPWPPNEQFF	TGTGCCAGCAGCCCCTGGCCCCCCAATGAGCAGTTCTTC
TRBV18	TRBD1	-	TRBJ1-1	CASSAAGTGVLNTEAFF	TGTGCCAGCTCAGCCGCCGGGACAGGGGTTCTGAACACTGAAGCTTTCTTT
TRBV10-1	-	-	TRBJ2-3	CASSTESTDTQYF	TGCGCCAGCAGTACCGAGTCCACAGATACGCAGTATTTT
TRBV4-1	TRBD2	-	TRBJ2-5	CASSQDSAGVGETQYF	TGCGCCAGCAGCCAAGACTCGGCGGGAGTAGGGGAGACCCAGTACTTC